These T cell receptor beta chains were read from a single sample in a study of CD8 T cells in Susac syndrome. TCRdb analysed the immunoSEQ multiplex PCR reads with MiXCR anew, one entry per CDR3 protein. Among around 170,000 distinct CDR3 sequences listed, approximately 96% were seen once. The sequencing sample was made of CD8+ T cells from PBMCs. Receptors were obtained from a human donor with multiple sclerosis. CDR3s include the opening cysteine and the closing phenylalanine or tryptophan. The D gene is left open where the match is weak. Rows give clone size only sometimes, using once, few, many, or a class for an expanded clone.

TGTGCCAGCAGCCGTCTAGCGGACCAAGAGACCCAGTACTTC | CASSRLADQETQYF | NA | 14 | TRBJ2-5 | TRBD2 | TRBV5-4
TGCAGTGCTAGAGATGACGGGCCGGCGGAGACCCAGTACTTC | CSARDDGPAETQYF | NA | 14 | TRBJ2-5 | NA | TRBV20-1
TGCGCCAGCAGCCCGCGAACGGGACTAGCGGCACCGTACGAGCAGTACTTC | CASSPRTGLAAPYEQYF | NA | 17 | TRBJ2-7 | TRBD2 | TRBV4-1
TGTGCCAGCAGCCCGACAGTTAGCTCCTACGAGCAGTACTTC | CASSPTVSSYEQYF | NA | 14 | TRBJ2-7 | NA | TRBV4-2
TGTGCCAGCAGCGTAGCTGGGACAGGGTTCCGGGATGGCTACACCTTC | CASSVAGTGFRDGYTF | NA | 16 | TRBJ1-2 | TRBD1 | TRBV9
TGTGCCAGCAGTGAATCAGGACTAGCGGGATACAATGAGCAGTTCTTC | CASSESGLAGYNEQFF | NA | 16 | TRBJ2-1 | TRBD2 | TRBV2
TGTGCCAGCACTTTGGGGGAATTGAGTCGCGAGCAGTACTTC | CASTLGELSREQYF | NA | 14 | TRBJ2-7 | NA | TRBV7-9
TGTGCCAGCAGAGGACAGAGGAACACTGAAGCTTTCTTT | CASRGQRNTEAFF | once | 13 | TRBJ1-1 | NA | TRBV27
TGCAGCGTTGTACGGGTCAACACTGAAGCTTTCTTT | CSVVRVNTEAFF | NA | 12 | TRBJ1-1 | NA | TRBV29-1
TGCGCCAGCAGCCACAAACAGGGGACGGGACAGCCCCAGCATTTT | CASSHKQGTGQPQHF | NA | 15 | TRBJ1-5 | TRBD1 | TRBV4-1
TGTGCCTCCCAGGCGGTACGGGGCGATACGCAGTATTTT | CASQAVRGDTQYF | NA | 13 | TRBJ2-3 | NA | TRBV4-2
TGCGCCAGCAGCTACCCGGACAGGAACGAGCAGTACTTC | CASSYPDRNEQYF | NA | 13 | TRBJ2-7 | TRBD1 | TRBV5-1
TGCAGTGCTAGAGGATCCAGGCTGGGGCCTTCACCCCTCCACTTT | CSARGSRLGPSPLHF | once | 15 | TRBJ1-6 | NA | TRBV20-1
TGCAGTGTAGTTTCTGGGGAGCTGTTTTTT | CSVVSGELFF | NA | 10 | TRBJ2-2 | NA | TRBV29-1
TGCAGCGTGGTTAGCGGGGACAATGAGCAGTTCTTC | CSVVSGDNEQFF | NA | 12 | TRBJ2-1 | TRBD2 | TRBV29-1
TGCAGTGCACGGACAGGGGCCGCCTACGAGCAGTACTTC | CSARTGAAYEQYF | NA | 13 | TRBJ2-7 | TRBD1 | TRBV20-1
TGTGCCAGCACCACTAACAGACAGCACGGCTACACCTTC | CASTTNRQHGYTF | once | 13 | TRBJ1-2 | NA | TRBV7-8
TGCAGTGCTAGCCGGGACCCATGGGTTGAAGCTTTCTTT | CSASRDPWVEAFF | NA | 13 | TRBJ1-1 | NA | TRBV20-1
TGTGCCAGCTTACGGGGGGCCGAGCAGTACTTC | CASLRGAEQYF | NA | 11 | TRBJ2-7 | NA | TRBV21-1
TGCAGCGTTGAAGCGGTGGGGGGCTACGAGCAGTACTTC | CSVEAVGGYEQYF | NA | 13 | TRBJ2-7 | NA | TRBV29-1
TGTGCCAGCAGCCAAGACTATTGGGGGAATCAGCCCCAGCATTTT | CASSQDYWGNQPQHF | NA | 15 | TRBJ1-5 | NA | TRBV4-2
TGCGCCAGCAGCTTCGCATCCAAAAACATTCAGTACTTC | CASSFASKNIQYF | NA | 13 | TRBJ2-4 | NA | TRBV5-1
TGCAGCGTTGAAGCCGGACAGGGGGCACTATACGAGCAGTACTTC | CSVEAGQGALYEQYF | once | 15 | TRBJ2-7 | TRBD1 | TRBV29-1
TGTGCCAGCAGCCTCAGGGGGGCCAGCACAGATACGCAGTATTTT | CASSLRGASTDTQYF | NA | 15 | TRBJ2-3 | NA | TRBV13
TGTGCCTGGAGTGAGATTAACTATGGCTACACCTTC | CAWSEINYGYTF | NA | 12 | TRBJ1-2 | NA | TRBV30
TGTGCCAGCAGTGGTGGGCTGGGACAGGGGAGGGGGAACTCTGGCTACACCTTC | CASSGGLGQGRGNSGYTF | NA | 18 | TRBJ1-2 | TRBD1 | TRBV25-1
TGTGCCTGGAGTCCCCCGGACAGGCCCCGAGAGACCCAGTACTTC | CAWSPPDRPRETQYF | NA | 15 | TRBJ2-5 | TRBD1 | TRBV30
TGTGCCAGCAGCTTGCGGGGGGAGTTGAATGAGCAGTTCTTC | CASSLRGELNEQFF | NA | 14 | TRBJ2-1 | TRBD2 | TRBV9
TGTGCCAGCAGCGTCGGAAGAGAGCAGTACTTC | CASSVGREQYF | NA | 11 | TRBJ2-7 | NA | TRBV9
TGTGCCAGCAGTTCACGACTAGCGGGAGCTATCTTCAATGAGCAGTTCTTC | CASSSRLAGAIFNEQFF | NA | 17 | TRBJ2-1 | TRBD2 | TRBV28
TGTGCCAGCAGTGAATGGTCAGGGCGCGACATTCAGTACTTC | CASSEWSGRDIQYF | NA | 14 | TRBJ2-4 | NA | TRBV25-1
TGTGCCAGCCGCAGGGGGTTGGAGACCCAGTACTTC | CASRRGLETQYF | NA | 12 | TRBJ2-5 | TRBD1 | TRBV27
TGTGCCAGCAGCGTAGCGACAGGGAGAGGGCTCTATGGCTACACCTTC | CASSVATGRGLYGYTF | NA | 16 | TRBJ1-2 | TRBD1 | TRBV9
TGTGCCAGCAATCTAGCGGCTAATGAGCAGTTCTTC | CASNLAANEQFF | NA | 12 | TRBJ2-1 | TRBD2 | TRBV7-9
TGTGCCAGCAGCTTGGGGGACCCCCGGGGTTATGAAGCTTTCTTT | CASSLGDPRGYEAFF | NA | 15 | TRBJ1-1 | NA | TRBV5-4
TGTGCCACCAGCAGAGATCCGGGTAGCTCCTACGAGCAGTACTTC | CATSRDPGSSYEQYF | NA | 15 | TRBJ2-7 | NA | TRBV15
TGCAGCGTCCTGGACGGAGACTATGGCTACACCTTC | CSVLDGDYGYTF | NA | 12 | TRBJ1-2 | NA | TRBV29-1
TGCAGTGCTGGGGGAGGCGTTCAAGAGACCCAGTACTTC | CSAGGGVQETQYF | NA | 13 | TRBJ2-5 | NA | TRBV20-1
TGTGCCAGCCAGACTAGCGGGAGCTCCTACGAGCAGTACTTC | CASQTSGSSYEQYF | NA | 14 | TRBJ2-7 | TRBD2 | TRBV27
TGTGCCAGCAGCGGAAAGGGACTAACGCAGTATTTT | CASSGKGLTQYF | NA | 12 | TRBJ2-3 | TRBD2 | TRBV9
TGCAGTGCTAGAGATTTGGGGGGGGCGGATGGTTCACCCCTCCACTTT | CSARDLGGADGSPLHF | NA | 16 | TRBJ1-6 | NA | TRBV20-1